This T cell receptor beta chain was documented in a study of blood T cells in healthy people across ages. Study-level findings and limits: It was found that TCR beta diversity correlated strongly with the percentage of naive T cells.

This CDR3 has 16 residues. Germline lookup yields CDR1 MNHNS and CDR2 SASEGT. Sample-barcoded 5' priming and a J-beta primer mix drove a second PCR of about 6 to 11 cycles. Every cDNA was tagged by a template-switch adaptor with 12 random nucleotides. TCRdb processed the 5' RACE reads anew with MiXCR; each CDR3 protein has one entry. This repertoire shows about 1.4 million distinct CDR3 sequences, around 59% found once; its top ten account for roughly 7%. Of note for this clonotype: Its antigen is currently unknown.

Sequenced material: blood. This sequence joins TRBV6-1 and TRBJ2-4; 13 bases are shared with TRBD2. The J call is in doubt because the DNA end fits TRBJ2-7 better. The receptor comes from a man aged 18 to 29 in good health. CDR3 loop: CASSPGRLAGGYEQYF. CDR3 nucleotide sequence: TGTGCCAGCAGCCCAGGGCGACTAGCGGGAGGATACGAGCAGTACTTC.